Following are 9 T cell receptor beta chains from one sample sequenced in a study of blood T cell repertoires in COVID-19. Generated by immunoSEQ multiplex PCR, the TCRdb table keeps only in-frame clones and is missing some. The table has 62,000 or so clones, roughly four fifths seen once. The sequenced material came from peripheral blood. The receptors derive from a human donor in a cohort sampled during active COVID-19.

This sequence joins TRBV7-3 and TRBJ1-2; tentatively, D is TRBD1 (5 bases). Per germline, CDR1 SGHTA and CDR2 FQGTGA. Trimming removed 5 bases at V and 8 bases at J, with 15 bases between. The CDR3 is 13 residues long. The CDR3 region is CASSPSPGKGYTF. As DNA, the CDR3 is TGTGCCAGCAGCCCCTCTCCAGGGAAAGGCTACACCTTC.

The gene calls are TRBV11-1 and TRBJ2-2, with 10 nucleotides matching TRBD1. The germline gives CDR1 SGHAT, CDR2 FQDESV (reference sequence). The CDR3 is made up of 15 amino acids. The V segment lost 4 bases and the J segment 7 bases; nucleotides outside the gene matches: 6. The CDR3: CASSWGQGRGGELFF. In nucleotides, the CDR3 is TGTGCCAGCAGCTGGGGACAGGGGCGGGGCGGGGAGCTGTTTTTT.

This clone was detected a few times. This sequence joins TRBV3-1 (or the pseudogene TRBV3-2) and TRBJ2-1; 9 bases agree with TRBD2. The germline gives CDR1 LGHDT, CDR2 YNNKEL (reference sequence). The CDR3 contains 17 residues. V shed 4 bases, J shed 8 bases, and the junction held 15 bases outside the gene matches. CDR3 bases: TGTGCCAGCAGCCCACCCTCGGGTAGCGGGGGTTTGGATGAGCAGTTCTTC. Residues: CASSPPSGSGGLDEQFF.

J is TRBJ2-3 and V is TRBV9, with 9 bases lining up with TRBD1. J gave up 2 bases and V 3 bases, and 7 bases lay outside the gene matches. Germline loops: CDR1 SGDLS, CDR2 YYNGEE. The CDR3 extends over 16 amino acids. The CDR3 sequence: CASSESGTGPTDTQYF. In DNA, the CDR3 is TGTGCCAGCAGCGAATCCGGGACAGGGCCCACAGATACGCAGTATTTT. The entire variable domain, with the rest obtained from reference TRBV9 and TRBJ2-3, is as follows: DSGVTQTPKHLITATGQRVTLRCSPRSGDLSVYWYQQSLDQGLQFLIQYYNGEERAKGNILERFSAQQFPDLHSELNLSSLELGDSALYFCASSESGTGPTDTQYFGPGTRLTVL.

The rearrangement links TRBV19 to TRBJ1-2; TRBD1 agrees at 7 bases. The junction had 12 bases not matched to a gene; V was cut back by 9 bases and J by 2 bases. CDR1 is LNHDA and CDR2 is SQIVND in the germline V gene (reference sequence). CDR3 size: 15 residues. The CDR3 DNA reads TGTGCCAGCCGACGACCGACAGGGCAAAACTATGGCTACACCTTC. Its protein product is CASRRPTGQNYGYTF.

The chain has TRBV7-2 and TRBJ1-6; TRBD1 matches 7 bases. Germline V CDR1 and CDR2: SGHTA, FQGNSA. The CDR3 covers 14 residues. Trimming at V came to 2 bases and at J to 10 bases, leaving 5 bases not matched to a gene. The chain's CDR3 is CASSLSRGQSPLHF. Here the CDR3 DNA reads TGTGCCAGCAGCTTAAGCAGGGGACAGTCACCCCTCCACTTT.

The chain couples TRBV4-1 to TRBJ2-5, with a tentative D call TRBD1 (5 bases). The CDR3 extends over 13 amino acids. Trimming left V 5 bases short and J 4 bases short, with 11 bases between. Germline V gene lookup returns CDR1 MGHRA and CDR2 YSYEKL. The CDR3, as DNA: TGCGCCAGCAGCTATACTCAGGGAGAGACCCAGTACTTC. Translation: CASSYTQGETQYF.

This clone was found a few times. This sequence joins TRBV2 and TRBJ2-7; TRBD1 matches 10 bases. The ends lost 7 bases at V and 6 bases at J; junction bases unmatched: 12. The CDR3 runs to 15 residues. Germline CDR1 reads SNHLY; CDR2 reads FYNNEI. In DNA form, the CDR3 reads TGTGCCAGCACACCTGCTAGGGACAGGGGAGGCGAGCAGTACTTC. Translating gives CASTPARDRGGEQYF. The full variable domain, completed using reference TRBV2 and TRBJ2-7, is EPEVTQTPSHQVTQMGQEVILRCVPISNHLYFYWYRQILGQKVEFLVSFYNNEISEKSEIFDDQFSVERPDGSNFTLKIRSTKLEDSAMYFCASTPARDRGGEQYFGPGTRLTVT.

The chain uses TRBV6-1 and TRBJ1-1; D is uncertain. The germline gives CDR1 MNHNS, CDR2 SASEGT. The CDR3 is 15 amino acids. V was clipped by 2 bases and J by 4 bases, with 14 bases between them. CDR3: CASSERWASSTEAFF. For the CDR3, the DNA is TGTGCCAGCAGTGAAAGGTGGGCCTCGAGCACTGAAGCTTTCTTT.